Shown below are 21 T cell receptor beta chains from a single sample sequenced in a study of identical twins. Each CDR3 protein is one row after TCRdb ran MiXCR on the 5' RACE reads. Seen here are about 890,000 distinct CDR3 sequences, approximately 13% observed once, and the top ten hold 1.5% to 2%. The same specimen was also included in a second study, on yellow fever vaccine responses in identical twins.

The sequenced material came from PBMCs. The source is a woman aged 18-35 years in good health.

At least ten counts were recorded for this clonotype. CDR3 nucleotides: TGTGCCACCCACAATGAGCAGTTCTTC. Protein sequence: CATHNEQFF. This chain connects TRBV6-5 to TRBJ2-1; D is uncertain. V gave up 10 bases and J gave up 5 bases, with 3 bases separating them. The germline V gene has CDR1 MNHEY and CDR2 SVGAGI. This CDR3 contains 9 residues.

The chain has TRBV4-2 and TRBJ2-1; TRBD2 matches at 12 bases. Germline values: CDR1 LGHNA, CDR2 YNFKEQ. The J segment lost 6 bases and the V segment lost 5 bases, leaving 11 bases of the junction unmatched. The CDR3 has 17 residues. The CDR3 loop reads CASSYQPGLAGGNEQFF. For the CDR3, the DNA is TGTGCCAGCAGCTATCAACCGGGACTAGCGGGCGGCAATGAGCAGTTCTTC.

This clonotype was picked up a small number of times. The chain is built from TRBV7-9 and TRBJ2-4; 10 bases line up with TRBD1. The germline V gene has CDR1 SEHNR and CDR2 FQNEAQ (reference sequence). The trim removed 5 bases at V and 8 bases at J, leaving 9 bases unmatched. The CDR3 is made up of 15 amino acids. The CDR3 bases are TGTGCCAGCAGCGAGGCGGGACAGGGGAGGTACATTCAGTACTTC. This encodes CASSEAGQGRYIQYF.

This clonotype was counted ten times or more. V usage is TRBV28 and J usage is TRBJ2-3; 10 bases are shared with TRBD2. The germline gives CDR1 MDHEN, CDR2 SYDVKM. Unmatched junction bases numbered 8, after V lost 10 bases and J lost 4 bases. CDR3 length equals 14 residues. The CDR3 is CATSSGSEPDTQYF. The CDR3 DNA reads as TGTGCCACCTCTAGCGGGAGCGAGCCAGATACGCAGTATTTT.

This clonotype has ten or more counts. The V and J genes are TRBV20-1 and TRBJ2-3; D is ambiguous. This CDR3 region has 12 residues. Germline V gene lookup returns CDR1 DFQATT and CDR2 SNEGSKA (reference sequence). Trimming removed 3 bases from V and 0 bases from J, with 4 bases in between. DNA for the CDR3: TGCAGTGCTAGGCGGAGCACAGATACGCAGTATTTT. This encodes CSARRSTDTQYF.

The V and J genes are TRBV2 and TRBJ2-1; no reliable D call. V lost 2 bases, J lost 3 bases, and 5 bases lay in between. The CDR3 has 13 residues. Germline-derived CDR1 and CDR2 are SNHLY and FYNNEI. The CDR3 here is CASSEQIYNEQFF. In nucleotides, the CDR3 is TGTGCCAGCAGTGAACAGATCTACAATGAGCAGTTCTTC.

The chain carries TRBV20-1 and TRBJ1-1; TRBD1 might be the D (5 bases). CDR3 length: 11 amino acids. CDR1 DFQATT and CDR2 SNEGSKA come from the germline V gene (reference sequence). The CDR3 loop is CSPAGGTEAFF. The CDR3 nucleotides are TGCAGCCCCGCGGGGGGCACTGAAGCTTTCTTT.

V usage is TRBV7-9 and J usage is TRBJ1-1, with D tentatively TRBD1 (5 bases). V was trimmed by 2 bases and J by 10 bases, leaving 11 bases between them. CDR1 is SEHNR, CDR2 FQNEAQ, per germline (reference sequence). CDR3 length: 12 residues. The CDR3 region has the DNA TGTGCCAGCAGCTTAATGGTTGGGGGAGCTTTCTTT. This encodes CASSLMVGGAFF.

This clonotype was seen only a few times. V and J are TRBV7-2 and TRBJ2-7; a possible D gene is TRBD1 (5 bases). CDR1 and CDR2 (germline): SGHTA, FQGNSA. The CDR3 is 14 residues long. The V and J ends lost 0 bases and 1 base respectively, with 7 bases between them. The CDR3 coding sequence is TGTGCCAGCAGCTTAGCCAGGGCATCCTACGAGCAGTACTTC. It is translated as CASSLARASYEQYF.

The chain has TRBV6-2 or TRBV6-3 and TRBJ2-7; no definite D call. This CDR3 comprises 13 residues. Deletions cut 8 bases from V and 0 bases from J, with 11 bases between. Germline-derived CDR1 and CDR2 are MNHEY and SVGEGT. CDR3 sequence: CASGWGSSYEQYV. CDR3 nucleotides: TGTGCCAGCGGATGGGGAAGCTCCTACGAGCAGTACGTC.

This clonotype was seen only a few times. The gene calls are TRBV7-9 and TRBJ2-1; D gene ambiguous. Deletions cut 2 bases from V and 8 bases from J, with 7 bases between. Germline assignment: CDR1 SEHNR and CDR2 FQNEAQ (reference sequence). This CDR3 contains 12 residues. The CDR3 DNA reads TGTGCCAGCAGCTTATGGCCCTATGAGCAGTTCTTC. It codes for CASSLWPYEQFF.

The sample holds a few counts of this clonotype. This chain connects TRBV6-2 or TRBV6-3 to TRBJ2-7; 7 positions agree with TRBD2. Per germline, CDR1 MNHEY and CDR2 SVGEGT. The J segment lost 5 bases and the V segment lost 7 bases, leaving 23 bases of the junction unmatched. The CDR3 spans 18 residues. DNA of the CDR3: TGTGCCAGCACCCAACAGGTGTCGGCGGGAGCCCCTAGGGACGAGCAGTACTTC. Its translation is CASTQQVSAGAPRDEQYF.

The gene calls are TRBV15 and TRBJ2-5, with unresolved D. V was trimmed by 0 bases and J by 6 bases, leaving 8 bases between them. Per germline, CDR1 LNHNV and CDR2 YYDKDF (reference sequence). This CDR3 contains 13 residues. CDR3: CATSRDRRKTQYF. The DNA for the CDR3 is TGTGCCACCAGCAGAGATCGGAGAAAGACCCAGTACTTC.

This clonotype was detected a few times. CDR3 coding DNA: TGTGCCAGCAGCCAAGGAGTTAGCGGGGTTTATACGCAGTATTTT. Protein product: CASSQGVSGVYTQYF. This chain connects TRBV3-1 to TRBJ2-3, with 8 nucleotides matching TRBD2. The CDR3 is made up of 15 amino acids. V shed 1 base, J shed 7 bases, and the junction held 7 bases outside the gene matches. The germline V gene encodes CDR1 LGHDT and CDR2 YNNKEL (reference sequence).

This clonotype showed up just a few times. The chain carries TRBV6-2 or TRBV6-3 and TRBJ1-4; no firm D call. Per germline, CDR1 MNHEY and CDR2 SVGEGT. The CDR3 runs to 14 residues. Trimming left V 0 bases short and J 7 bases short, with 9 bases between. The CDR3, as DNA: TGTGCCAGCAGTTACTCGGTTTTTGGTGAAAAACTGTTTTTT. It yields the protein CASSYSVFGEKLFF.

This clonotype was counted a few times. The rearrangement uses TRBV6-1 and TRBJ2-7; perhaps TRBD1 as D (5 bases). Looked up from germline, CDR1 is MNHNS and CDR2 is SASEGT. V gave up 1 base and J gave up 7 bases, with 14 bases separating them. The CDR3 has 14 residues. Here the CDR3 reads CASSEGGRPGEQYV. Here the CDR3 DNA reads TGTGCCAGCAGTGAAGGGGGCAGGCCCGGTGAGCAGTACGTC.

This clonotype came up many times. The chain recombines TRBV29-1 with TRBJ2-1, with 10 bases that match TRBD2. The V gene's germline CDR1 is SQVTM and CDR2 ANQGSEA. Unmatched junction bases numbered 3, after V lost 1 base and J lost 6 bases. This CDR3 is built from 14 residues. The CDR3 sequence: CSVEASGGRNEQFF. CDR3 bases: TGCAGCGTTGAAGCTAGCGGGGGACGCAATGAGCAGTTCTTC.

This chain links TRBV6-5 with TRBJ2-1, with 7 bases aligning to TRBD2. The CDR3 is 15 residues long. CDR1 MNHEY and CDR2 SVGAGI come from the germline V gene. The V segment lost 4 bases and the J segment 3 bases; nucleotides outside the gene matches: 6. CDR3 region: CASSSPGGNYNEQFF. CDR3 in DNA: TGTGCCAGCAGTTCACCCGGGGGGAACTACAATGAGCAGTTCTTC.

The chain links TRBV12-3 or TRBV12-4 to TRBJ2-7, with D perhaps TRBD1 or TRBD2 (5 bases each). Trimming removed 3 bases from V and 0 bases from J, with 9 bases in between. This CDR3 has 14 amino acids. CDR3 sequence: CASSFIGASYEQYF. The CDR3 region has the DNA TGTGCCAGCAGTTTTATCGGGGCCTCCTACGAGCAGTACTTC.

This clonotype was observed a handful of times. The rearrangement uses TRBV3-1 and TRBJ2-7; 9 bases align to TRBD2. The germline CDR1 and CDR2 sequences are LGHDT and YNNKEL (reference sequence). V lost 4 bases, J lost 0 bases, and 4 bases stayed unmatched. The CDR3 has 15 amino acids. DNA of the CDR3: TGTGCCAGCAGCCCAGGGACTAGCCACTCCTACGAGCAGTACGTC. It codes for CASSPGTSHSYEQYV.

The chain is built from TRBV11-2 and TRBJ2-1, with 7 nucleotides matching TRBD1. Germline V CDR1 and CDR2: SGHAT, FQNNGV. V lost 3 bases to trimming and J lost 3 bases; unmatched junction nucleotides: 11. The CDR3 has 17 amino acids. The CDR3 DNA sequence: TGTGCCAGCAGCTTGGGGGACCGGACAGGCCGCTACAATGAGCAGTTCTTC. Residues: CASSLGDRTGRYNEQFF.